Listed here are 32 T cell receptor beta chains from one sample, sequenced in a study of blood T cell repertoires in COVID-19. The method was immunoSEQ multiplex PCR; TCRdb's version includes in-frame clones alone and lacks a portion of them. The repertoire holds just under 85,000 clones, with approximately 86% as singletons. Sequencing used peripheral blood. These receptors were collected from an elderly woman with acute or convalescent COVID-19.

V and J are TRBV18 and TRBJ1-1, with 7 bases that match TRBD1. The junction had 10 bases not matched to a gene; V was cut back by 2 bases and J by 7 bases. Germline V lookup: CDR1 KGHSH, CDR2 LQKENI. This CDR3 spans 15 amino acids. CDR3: CASSPAGTARGEAFF. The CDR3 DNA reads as TGTGCCAGCTCACCAGCCGGGACAGCCCGGGGTGAAGCTTTCTTT. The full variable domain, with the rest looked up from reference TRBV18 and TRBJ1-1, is NAGVMQNPRHLVRRRGQEARLRCSPMKGHSHVYWYRQLPEEGLKFMVYLQKENIIDESGMPKERFSAEFPKEGPSILRIQQVVRGDSAAYFCASSPAGTARGEAFFGQGTRLTVV.

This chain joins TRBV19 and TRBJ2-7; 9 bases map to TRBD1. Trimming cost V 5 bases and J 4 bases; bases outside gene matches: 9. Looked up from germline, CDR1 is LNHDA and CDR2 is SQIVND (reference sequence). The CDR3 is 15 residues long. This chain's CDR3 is CASSGPRDRAYEQYF. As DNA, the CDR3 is TGTGCCAGTAGTGGGCCGAGGGACAGGGCGTACGAGCAGTACTTC.

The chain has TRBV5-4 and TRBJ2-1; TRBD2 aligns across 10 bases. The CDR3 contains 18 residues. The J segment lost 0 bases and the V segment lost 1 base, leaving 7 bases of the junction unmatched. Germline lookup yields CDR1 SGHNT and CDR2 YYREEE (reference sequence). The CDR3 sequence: CASSLNIAGGGSYNEQFF. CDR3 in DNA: TGTGCCAGCAGCTTGAATATAGCGGGAGGCGGCTCCTACAATGAGCAGTTCTTC.

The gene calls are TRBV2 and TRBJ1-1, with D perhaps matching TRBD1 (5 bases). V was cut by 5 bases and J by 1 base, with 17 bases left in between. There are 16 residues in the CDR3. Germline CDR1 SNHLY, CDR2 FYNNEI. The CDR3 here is CASSSQQTASNTEAFF. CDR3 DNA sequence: TGTGCCAGCAGTTCCCAACAGACAGCTTCGAACACTGAAGCTTTCTTT.

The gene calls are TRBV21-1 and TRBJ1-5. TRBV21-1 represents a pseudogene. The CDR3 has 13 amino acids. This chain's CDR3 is CASRGRDNQPQHF. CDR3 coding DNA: TGTGCCAGCAGAGGACGGGACAATCAGCCCCAGCATTTT.

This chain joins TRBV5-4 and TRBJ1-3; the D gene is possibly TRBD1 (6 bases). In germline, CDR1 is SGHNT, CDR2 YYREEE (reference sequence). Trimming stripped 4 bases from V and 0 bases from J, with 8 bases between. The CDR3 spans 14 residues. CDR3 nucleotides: TGTGCCAGCAGCCTACAGGGCTCTGGAAACACCATATATTTT. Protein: CASSLQGSGNTIYF.

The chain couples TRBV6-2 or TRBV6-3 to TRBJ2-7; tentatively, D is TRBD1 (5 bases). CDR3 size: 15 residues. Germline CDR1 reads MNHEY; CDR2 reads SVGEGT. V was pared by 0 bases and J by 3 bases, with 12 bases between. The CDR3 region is CASSYSEQAYYEQYF. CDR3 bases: TGTGCCAGCAGTTACTCGGAACAGGCCTACTACGAGCAGTACTTC.

DNA of the CDR3: TGTGCCAGTAGCAACCTCCCCGGGACTAGCGGGAGTAGAAAGACCCAGTACTTC. Its protein is CASSNLPGTSGSRKTQYF. This chain uses TRBV19 with TRBJ2-5; 14 bases line up with TRBD2. The CDR3 is made up of 18 amino acids. Germline V lookup: CDR1 LNHDA, CDR2 SQIVND (reference sequence). Trimming cost V 6 bases and J 6 bases; bases outside gene matches: 15.

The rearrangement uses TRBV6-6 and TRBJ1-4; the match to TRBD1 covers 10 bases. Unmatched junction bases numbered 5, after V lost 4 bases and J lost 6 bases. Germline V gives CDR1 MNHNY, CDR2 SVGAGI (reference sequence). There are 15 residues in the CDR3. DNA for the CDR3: TGTGCCAGCAGTTTCACTGGGACAGGGGATGAAAAACTGTTTTTT. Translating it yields CASSFTGTGDEKLFF.

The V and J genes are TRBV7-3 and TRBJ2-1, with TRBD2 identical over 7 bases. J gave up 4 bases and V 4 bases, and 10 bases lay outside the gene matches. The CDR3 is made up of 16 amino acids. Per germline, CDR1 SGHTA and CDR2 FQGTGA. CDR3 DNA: TGTGCCAGCAGCTCCCGGGCGGGAGCGGGGTACAATGAGCAGTTCTTC. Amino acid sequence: CASSSRAGAGYNEQFF.

The DNA for the CDR3 is TGTGCCAGCAGCACTACTAGCGGGAGCCGAGCCTACAATGAGCAGTTCTTC. This gives the protein CASSTTSGSRAYNEQFF. This chain uses TRBV3-1 (or the pseudogene TRBV3-2) with TRBJ2-1; 11 bases align to TRBD2. The V gene's germline CDR1 is LGHDT and CDR2 YNNKEL (reference sequence). The CDR3 has 17 amino acids. J was trimmed by 2 bases and V by 5 bases; bases with no gene match: 8.

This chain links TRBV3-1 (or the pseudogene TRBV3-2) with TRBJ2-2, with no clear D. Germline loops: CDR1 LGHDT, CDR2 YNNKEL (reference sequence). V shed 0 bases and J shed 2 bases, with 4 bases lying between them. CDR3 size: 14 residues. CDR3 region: CASSQDLNTGELFF. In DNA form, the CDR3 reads TGTGCCAGCAGCCAAGATCTAAACACCGGGGAGCTGTTTTTT.

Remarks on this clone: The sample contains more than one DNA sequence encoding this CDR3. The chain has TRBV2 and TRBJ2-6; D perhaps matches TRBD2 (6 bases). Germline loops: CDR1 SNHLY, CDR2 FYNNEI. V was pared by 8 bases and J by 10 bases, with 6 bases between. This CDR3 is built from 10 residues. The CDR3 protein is CASGGNVLTF. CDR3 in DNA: TGTGCCAGCGGGGGGAACGTCCTGACTTTC.

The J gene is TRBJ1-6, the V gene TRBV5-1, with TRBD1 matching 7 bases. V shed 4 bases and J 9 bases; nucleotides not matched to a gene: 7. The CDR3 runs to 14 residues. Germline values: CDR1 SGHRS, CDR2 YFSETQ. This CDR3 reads CASSEQGWSSPLHF. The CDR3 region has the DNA TGCGCCAGCAGCGAACAGGGGTGGAGTTCACCCCTCCACTTT.

The CDR3 protein is CASSPLRQAVYSNQPQHF. CDR3 bases: TGTGCCAGCAGTCCGCTTCGACAGGCCGTTTATAGCAATCAGCCCCAGCATTTT. This sequence joins TRBV28 and TRBJ1-5; D is perhaps TRBD1 (6 bases). The length of the CDR3 is 18 residues. V lost 5 bases to trimming and J lost 0 bases, with 20 bases between them. Germline CDR1 reads MDHEN; CDR2 reads SYDVKM.

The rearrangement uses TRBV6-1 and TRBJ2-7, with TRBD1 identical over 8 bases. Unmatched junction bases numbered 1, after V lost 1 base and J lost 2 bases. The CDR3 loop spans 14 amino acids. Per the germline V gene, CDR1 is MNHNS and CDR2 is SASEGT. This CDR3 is CASSEGTGTYEQYF. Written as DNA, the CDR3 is TGTGCCAGCAGTGAAGGGACAGGGACCTACGAGCAGTACTTC.

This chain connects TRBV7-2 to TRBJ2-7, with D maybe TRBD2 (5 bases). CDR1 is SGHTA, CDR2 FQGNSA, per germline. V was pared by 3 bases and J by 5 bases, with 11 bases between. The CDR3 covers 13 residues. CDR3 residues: CASSFMAGDEQYF. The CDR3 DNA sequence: TGTGCCAGCAGCTTCATGGCCGGGGACGAGCAGTACTTC.

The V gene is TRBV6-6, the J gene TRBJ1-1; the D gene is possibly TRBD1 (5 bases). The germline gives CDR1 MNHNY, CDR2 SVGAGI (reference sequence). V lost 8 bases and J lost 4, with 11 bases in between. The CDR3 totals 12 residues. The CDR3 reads CASARDSTEAFF. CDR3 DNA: TGTGCCAGCGCCCGAGACAGCACTGAAGCTTTCTTT.

The DNA for the CDR3 is TGTGCCAGCAGTTACTCGAAGATTAGCGGCCTATACAATGAGCAGTTCTTC. This gives the protein CASSYSKISGLYNEQFF. The chain recombines TRBV6-2 or TRBV6-3 with TRBJ2-1, with a weak D call TRBD2 (6 bases). Germline lookup yields CDR1 MNHEY and CDR2 SVGEGT. This CDR3 spans 17 amino acids. Trimming stripped 0 bases from V and 4 bases from J, with 16 bases between.

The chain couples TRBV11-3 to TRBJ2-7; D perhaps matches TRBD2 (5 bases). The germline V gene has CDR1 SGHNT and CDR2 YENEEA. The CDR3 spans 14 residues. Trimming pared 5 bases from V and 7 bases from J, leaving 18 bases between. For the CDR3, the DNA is TGTGCCAGCAGCCAAGGAGGCACTACCAGGGAGCAGTACTTC. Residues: CASSQGGTTREQYF. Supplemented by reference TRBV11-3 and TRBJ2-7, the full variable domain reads EAGVVQSPRYKIIEKKQPVAFWCNPISGHNTLYWYLQNLGQGPELLIRYENEEAVDDSQLPKDRFSAERLKGVDSTLKIQPAELGDSAVYLCASSQGGTTREQYFGPGTRLTVT.

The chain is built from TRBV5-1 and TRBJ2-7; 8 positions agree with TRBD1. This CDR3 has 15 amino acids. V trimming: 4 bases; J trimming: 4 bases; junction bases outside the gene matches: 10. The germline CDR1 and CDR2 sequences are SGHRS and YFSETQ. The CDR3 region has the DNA TGCGCCAGCAGCGAACAAGGACAGGGTCCGTACGAGCAGTACTTC. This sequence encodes CASSEQGQGPYEQYF.

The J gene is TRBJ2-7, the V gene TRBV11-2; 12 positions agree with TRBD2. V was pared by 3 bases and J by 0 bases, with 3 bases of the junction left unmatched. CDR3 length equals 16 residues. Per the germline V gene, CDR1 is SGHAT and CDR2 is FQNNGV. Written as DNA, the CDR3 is TGTGCCAGCAGCTTGGGGACTAGCGGGTACTCCTACGAGCAGTACTTC. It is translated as CASSLGTSGYSYEQYF.

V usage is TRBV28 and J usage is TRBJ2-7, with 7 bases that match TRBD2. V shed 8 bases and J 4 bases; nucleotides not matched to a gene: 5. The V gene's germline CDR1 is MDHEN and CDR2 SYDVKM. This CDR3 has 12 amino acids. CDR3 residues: CASRDYLYEQYF. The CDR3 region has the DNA TGTGCCAGCCGGGACTACCTGTACGAGCAGTACTTC.

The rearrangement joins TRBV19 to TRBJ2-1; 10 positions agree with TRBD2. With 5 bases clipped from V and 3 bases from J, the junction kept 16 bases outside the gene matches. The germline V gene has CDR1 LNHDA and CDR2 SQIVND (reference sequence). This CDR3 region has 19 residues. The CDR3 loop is CASSPRTSGTPQNYNEQFF. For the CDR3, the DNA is TGTGCCAGTAGTCCACGGACTAGCGGCACACCCCAGAACTACAATGAGCAGTTCTTC.

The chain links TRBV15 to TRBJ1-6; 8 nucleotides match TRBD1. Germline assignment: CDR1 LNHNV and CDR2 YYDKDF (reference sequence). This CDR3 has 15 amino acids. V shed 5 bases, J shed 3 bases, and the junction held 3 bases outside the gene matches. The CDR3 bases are TGTGCCACCAGCGGAGGACAGGGCTATAATTCACCCCTCCACTTT. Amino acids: CATSGGQGYNSPLHF.

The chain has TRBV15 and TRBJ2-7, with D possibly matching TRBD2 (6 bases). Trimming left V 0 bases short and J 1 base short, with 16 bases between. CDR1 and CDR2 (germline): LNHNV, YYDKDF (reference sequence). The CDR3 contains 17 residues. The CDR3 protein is CATSRDRGTSFSYEQYF. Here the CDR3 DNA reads TGTGCCACCAGCAGAGATCGCGGGACTTCGTTTTCCTACGAGCAGTACTTC. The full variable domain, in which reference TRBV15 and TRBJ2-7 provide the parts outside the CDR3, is DAMVIQNPRYQVTQFGKPVTLSCSQTLNHNVMYWYQQKSSQAPKLLFHYYDKDFNNEADTPDNFQSRRPNTSFCFLDIRSPGLGDTAMYLCATSRDRGTSFSYEQYFGPGTRLTVT.

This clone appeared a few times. CDR3 coding DNA: TGTGCCAGCAGTGAATATCCCCAGGGGGAGACCCAGTACTTC. The encoded protein is CASSEYPQGETQYF. The chain employs TRBV25-1 and TRBJ2-5, with D maybe TRBD1 (6 bases). V lost 0 bases and J 5 bases, leaving 10 bases between the germline ends. The germline V gene has CDR1 MGHDK and CDR2 SYGVNS. The CDR3 consists of 14 residues. Full variable domain (rest looked up from reference TRBV25-1 and TRBJ2-5): EADIYQTPRYLVIGTGKKITLECSQTMGHDKMYWYQQDPGMELHLIHYSYGVNSTEKGDLSSESTVSRIRTEHFPLTLESARPSHTSQYLCASSEYPQGETQYFGPGTRLLVL.

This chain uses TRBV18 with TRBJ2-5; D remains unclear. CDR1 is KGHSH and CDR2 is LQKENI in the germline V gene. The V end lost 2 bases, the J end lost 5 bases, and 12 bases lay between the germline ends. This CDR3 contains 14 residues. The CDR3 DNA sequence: TGTGCCAGCTCACCAAGTTCCACGAGGGAGACCCAGTACTTC. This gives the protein CASSPSSTRETQYF.

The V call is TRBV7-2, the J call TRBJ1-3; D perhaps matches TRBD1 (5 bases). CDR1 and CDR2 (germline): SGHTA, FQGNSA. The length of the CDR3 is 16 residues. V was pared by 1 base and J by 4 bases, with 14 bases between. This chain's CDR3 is CASSLVWQGSGNTIYF. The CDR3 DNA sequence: TGTGCCAGCAGCTTAGTGTGGCAGGGATCAGGAAACACCATATATTTT.

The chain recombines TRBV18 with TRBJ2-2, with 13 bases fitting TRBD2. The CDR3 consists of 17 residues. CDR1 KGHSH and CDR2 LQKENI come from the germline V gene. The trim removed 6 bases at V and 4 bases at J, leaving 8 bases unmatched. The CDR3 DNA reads TGTGCCAGCTCGCCCCAACTAGCGGGAGGGACCACCGGGGAGCTGTTTTTT. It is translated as CASSPQLAGGTTGELFF.

The CDR3 protein is CASRTGQANYGYTF. DNA of the CDR3: TGTGCCAGCAGAACAGGTCAAGCTAACTATGGCTACACCTTC. V usage is TRBV28 and J usage is TRBJ1-2, with D perhaps matching TRBD1 (5 bases). This CDR3 is 14 amino acids long. Germline assignment: CDR1 MDHEN and CDR2 SYDVKM. Trimming removed 6 bases from V and 0 bases from J, with 11 bases in between.

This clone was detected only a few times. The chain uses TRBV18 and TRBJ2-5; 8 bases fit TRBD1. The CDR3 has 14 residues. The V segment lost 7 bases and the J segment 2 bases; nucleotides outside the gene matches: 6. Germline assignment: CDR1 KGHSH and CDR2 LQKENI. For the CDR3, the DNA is TGTGCCAGCTTCGACCGACAGGGGCAAGAGACCCAGTACTTC. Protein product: CASFDRQGQETQYF.